This T cell receptor (beta chain) was profiled in a study of cytomegalovirus exposure and HLA in healthy donors. The study's findings and limits: More clonal expansion characterized HLA-associated TCR beta chains than equally common others in a later analysis. Most TCR sequences were seen very rarely across donors, but some public TCRs occurred in many. V segments that were indistinguishable, TRBV6-2 and TRBV6-3 among them, were omitted from analysis.

The study ran its PCR with 60 Vbeta and 13 Jbeta primers. Repertoires were generated with immunoSEQ multiplex PCR, while TCRdb's copy carries only in-frame clones and drops some. The sample consists of around 120,000 clones, roughly 78% of them appearing once. Donors counted as nominally healthy when sampled, yet unrecorded immune exposures were likely. Comments on this clone: The antigen remains unidentified.

This CDR3 is built from 16 residues. After removal of 4 bases from V and 5 bases from J, the junction contained 11 bases not matched to a gene. The V gene's germline CDR1 is SGDLS and CDR2 YYNGEE. V usage is TRBV9 and J usage is TRBJ2-1; 8 nucleotides align to TRBD1. The sequenced sample consisted of PBMCs. The receptor comes from a woman aged 40 to 55 in good health and CMV-seronegative. The CDR3, as DNA: TGTGCCAGCAGCTCCCGGCAGGGGGCAGGGGACAATGAGCAGTTCTTC. Translation gives CASSSRQGAGDNEQFF.